The 5 T cell receptor beta chains below all came from one sample that was sequenced in a study of shared clonotypes between healthy human individuals. Libraries were prepared by immunoSEQ multiplex PCR; TCRdb keeps only in-frame clonotypes and omits some of them. The sample gives about 110,000 clones, around 65% of which show up once; approximately 23% is in the top ten. The sequenced sample consisted of memory CD8+ T cells sorted from blood. Subset here: CD45RO+ cells pooled with CCR7-negative TemRA cells. These receptors came from a woman aged 25 to 39 in good health.

The V gene is TRBV4-1, the J gene TRBJ2-3; TRBD2 is a possible D gene (5 bases). Germline V gene data show CDR1 as MGHRA and CDR2 as YSYEKL. Trimming shortened V by 2 bases and J by 2 bases, and 8 bases separated the two germline ends. The CDR3 consists of 14 residues. The CDR3 loop is CASSQFGLTDTQYF. The CDR3 DNA sequence: TGCGCCAGCAGCCAATTTGGACTCACAGATACGCAGTATTTT.

The chain carries TRBV5-1 and TRBJ1-5; 7 nucleotides align to TRBD1. V was clipped by 4 bases and J by 4 bases; unmatched bases: 8. Germline lookup yields CDR1 SGHRS and CDR2 YFSETQ. This CDR3 region has 15 residues. The CDR3 loop is CASSTHRGRNQPQHF. The CDR3 DNA reads TGCGCCAGCAGCACCCACAGGGGACGGAATCAGCCCCAGCATTTT. The full variable domain, with the rest looked up from reference TRBV5-1 and TRBJ1-5, is KAGVTQTPRYLIKTRGQQVTLSCSPISGHRSVSWYQQTPGQGLQFLFEYFSETQRNKGNFPGRFSGRQFSNSRSEMNVSTLELGDSALYLCASSTHRGRNQPQHFGDGTRLSIL.

The chain has TRBV10-3 and TRBJ1-2; maybe TRBD1 (5 bases). Trimming removed 2 bases from V and 3 bases from J, with 13 bases in between. The CDR3 runs to 15 residues. Germline V CDR1 and CDR2: ENHRY, SYGVKD. CDR3 DNA sequence: TGTGCCATCAGTGAGCCTCCGGCGGGGCACTATGGCTACACCTTC. Translating it yields CAISEPPAGHYGYTF.

The V call is TRBV7-9, the J call TRBJ2-3; TRBD1 is a possible D gene (5 bases). CDR3 length: 18 amino acids. Deletions cut 6 bases from V and 4 bases from J, with 26 bases between. The germline CDR1 and CDR2 sequences are SEHNR and FQNEAQ (reference sequence). CDR3 coding DNA: TGTGCCAGCAGTTGCAATCACTACCAGGGTAATTTCGCAGATACGCAGTATTTT. As protein: CASSCNHYQGNFADTQYF.

The chain uses TRBV18 and TRBJ1-4; D possibly corresponds to TRBD1 (5 bases). Trimming removed 4 bases from V and 4 bases from J, with 13 bases in between. CDR3 size: 15 residues. The germline V gene encodes CDR1 KGHSH and CDR2 LQKENI. The DNA for the CDR3 is TGTGCCAGCTCACAGGGGAACGCGGATAATGAAAAACTGTTTTTT. Encoded protein: CASSQGNADNEKLFF.